One T cell receptor beta chain is described in this entry. The antigen remains undetermined. Clones were read by immunoSEQ multiplex PCR, and TCRdb kept only the in-frame ones, dropping some. The sample has 90,000 to 130,000 clones; 90% to 95% are singletons. The entry originates in a study of graft-versus-host responses after intestinal transplantation. Study summary: Anti-thymocyte globulin induction preceded roughly 3 years of tacrolimus and steroid maintenance in all recipients.

The study, taken as a whole, reports: Graft-versus-host to host-versus-graft clonal ratios in allografts were high in patients with graft-donor T cell macrochimerism. Recipient marrow harbored GvH clones, some of which surfaced first in ileum or blood.

The sample in question was unstimulated CD8+ T cells sorted from spleen or lymph node cells, obtained before transplant. The TCR originated in a human donor who was the organ donor for an intestinal transplant.

This chain's CDR3 is CASSLSGARGETQYF. The CDR3 nucleotides are TGTGCCAGCAGCTTGTCGGGGGCCCGAGGAGAGACCCAGTACTTC. The rearrangement joins TRBV7-8 to TRBJ2-5; D is tentatively TRBD1 or TRBD2 (6 bases each). The V end was cut by 3 bases, the J end by 4 bases, with 15 bases between. This CDR3 has 15 residues. Germline CDR1 and CDR2: SGHVS and FQNEAQ.